The T cell receptor beta chain under discussion was sequenced for a study of early T cells in non-severe SARS-CoV-2 infection. Study-level information: Bulk RNA from unsorted whole blood was sequenced; chains were unpaired.

A note on this clonotype: Its specificity is not known.

General study findings and limits: The study's VDJdb matching favored anti-spike CD8 responses and missed private and CD4 specificities.

Individual cDNA molecules received unique molecular identifiers. TCRdb re-called the 5' RACE reads through MiXCR, storing one row per CDR3 protein. The sample includes over 100,000 distinct CDR3 sequences, under 15% of them seen just once. Per germline, CDR1 LGHNA and CDR2 YNFKEQ. Germline trimming cut 1 base from V and 5 bases from J; bases unmatched to any gene: 6. This CDR3 has 15 residues. The TCR comes from an adult who was a healthcare worker with PCR-confirmed SARS-CoV-2 infection or an uninfected control (not recorded which). This chain uses TRBV4-2 with TRBJ2-5; 8 bases agree with TRBD2. The sequenced material came from whole blood. The CDR3 here is CASSQGGGRRETQYF. CDR3 nucleotides: TGTGCCAGCAGCCAAGGGGGCGGGAGGCGGGAGACCCAGTACTTC.